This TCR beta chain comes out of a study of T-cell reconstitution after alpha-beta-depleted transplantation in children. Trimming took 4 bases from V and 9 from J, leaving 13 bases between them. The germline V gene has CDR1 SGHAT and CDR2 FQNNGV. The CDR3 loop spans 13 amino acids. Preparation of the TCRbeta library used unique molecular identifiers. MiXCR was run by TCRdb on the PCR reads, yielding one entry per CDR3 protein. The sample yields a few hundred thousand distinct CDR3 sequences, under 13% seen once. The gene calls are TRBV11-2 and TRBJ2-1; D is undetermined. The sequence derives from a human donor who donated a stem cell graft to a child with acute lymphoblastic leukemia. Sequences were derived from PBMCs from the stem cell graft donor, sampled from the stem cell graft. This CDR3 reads CASSSVDRAEQFF. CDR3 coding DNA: TGTGCCAGCAGCTCCGTCGACCGGGCTGAGCAGTTCTTC.